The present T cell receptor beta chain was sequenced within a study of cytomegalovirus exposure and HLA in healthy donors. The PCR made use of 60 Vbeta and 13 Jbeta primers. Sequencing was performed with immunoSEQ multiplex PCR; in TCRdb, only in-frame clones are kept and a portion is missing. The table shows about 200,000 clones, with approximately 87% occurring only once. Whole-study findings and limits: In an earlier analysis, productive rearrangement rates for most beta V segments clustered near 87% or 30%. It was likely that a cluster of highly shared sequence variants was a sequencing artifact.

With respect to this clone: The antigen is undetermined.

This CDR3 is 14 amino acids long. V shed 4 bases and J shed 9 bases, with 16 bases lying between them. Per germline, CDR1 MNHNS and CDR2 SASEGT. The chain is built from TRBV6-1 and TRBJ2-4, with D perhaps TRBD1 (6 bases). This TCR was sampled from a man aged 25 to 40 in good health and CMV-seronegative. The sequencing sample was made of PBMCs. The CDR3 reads CASSASQGWGIQYF. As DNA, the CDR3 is TGTGCCAGCAGTGCCTCACAGGGCTGGGGCATTCAGTACTTC.